In this sample, the clone carrying this T cell receptor beta chain turned up a few times. A much larger clone sits a single nucleotide away, making a read error possible. Germline lookup yields CDR1 SNHLY and CDR2 FYNNEI. J gave up 7 bases and V 7 bases, and 10 bases lay outside the gene matches. The CDR3 extends over 15 amino acids. Patients counted as stable if ophthalmopathy did not develop within 18 months. This sample was taken from a study of T cells in Graves' hyperthyroidism and ophthalmopathy. Regions amplified from RNA transcripts were the TCR beta CDR3 regions. The primer set for the first-round RT-PCR of the TCR CDR3 was HTBI. Each CDR3 protein is one row after TCRdb ran MiXCR on the multiplex PCR reads. This table holds a few hundred thousand distinct CDR3 sequences, about a sixth found once.

The receptor was derived from a woman aged 45-65 years with Graves' hyperthyroidism. Material for sequencing was blood. The genes are TRBV2 and TRBJ2-5, with 12 bases identical to TRBD2. DNA for the CDR3: TGTGCCAGCAACCCTAGCGGGAGGGCCGTCGGGACCCAGTACTTC. Its protein is CASNPSGRAVGTQYF.